Below are 9 T cell receptor beta chains sequenced from a single sample in a study of blood T cell repertoires in COVID-19. Generated by immunoSEQ multiplex PCR, the TCRdb table keeps only in-frame clones and is missing some. The table records some 220,000 clones, approximately 87% of them present only once. The sequenced sample was PBMCs or T cells enriched from blood (not recorded which). The receptors here all came from a woman aged 45-65 years in a cohort exposed to, infected with or recovered from COVID-19 (not recorded which).

The CDR3 spells CASGTSGNANTGELFF. CDR3 bases: TGTGCCAGCGGGACTAGCGGTAACGCGAACACCGGGGAGCTGTTTTTT. The chain links TRBV7-2 to TRBJ2-2, with 11 positions matching TRBD2. This CDR3 is built from 16 residues. The V and J ends lost 8 bases and 0 bases, in that order; junction bases with no gene match: 5. The germline V gene has CDR1 SGHTA and CDR2 FQGNSA.

The V gene is TRBV30, the J gene TRBJ1-5; D gene ambiguous. CDR3 length: 14 residues. Trimming stripped 3 bases from V and 5 bases from J, with 14 bases between. Germline assignment: CDR1 GTSNPN and CDR2 SVGIG (reference sequence). CDR3 sequence reads: CAWSPDTHYQPQHF. The CDR3 nucleotides read TGTGCCTGGAGCCCCGACACCCACTATCAGCCCCAGCATTTT.

The chain couples TRBV30 to TRBJ1-5; no clear D gene. The length of the CDR3 is 14 residues. V was cut by 6 bases and J by 5 bases, with 17 bases left in between. The germline V gene encodes CDR1 GTSNPN and CDR2 SVGIG (reference sequence). CDR3 sequence: CACGLYGIDQPQHF. The DNA for the CDR3 is TGTGCCTGTGGGCTTTACGGCATTGATCAGCCCCAGCATTTT.

The chain links TRBV7-2 to TRBJ2-2; 9 bases map to TRBD2. The CDR3 runs 15 residues. Trimming cost V 4 bases and J 4 bases; bases outside gene matches: 4. The germline V gene has CDR1 SGHTA and CDR2 FQGNSA. This CDR3 reads CASSWGLAVTGELFF. The CDR3 DNA sequence: TGTGCCAGCAGCTGGGGACTAGCTGTCACCGGGGAGCTGTTTTTT. Filled out from reference TRBV7-2 and TRBJ2-2, the complete variable domain reads GAGVSQSPSNKVTEKGKDVELRCDPISGHTALYWYRQSLGQGLEFLIYFQGNSAPDKSGLPSDRFSAERTGGSVSTLTIQRTQQEDSAVYLCASSWGLAVTGELFFGEGSRLTVL.

The chain carries TRBV5-4 and TRBJ2-1, with 9 positions matching TRBD1. V gave up 0 bases and J gave up 9 bases; unmatched junction bases: 10. CDR3 size: 16 residues. Germline V gene data show CDR1 as SGHNT and CDR2 as YYREEE (reference sequence). The CDR3 nucleotides read TGTGCCAGCAGCTTGGTAGGGAACAGGGGGCGACTTGAGCAGTTCTTC. Its translation: CASSLVGNRGRLEQFF.

The chain couples TRBV5-1 to TRBJ2-5, with D perhaps matching TRBD2 (6 bases). In germline, CDR1 is SGHRS, CDR2 YFSETQ. The CDR3 totals 15 residues. The V and J ends lost 4 bases and 3 bases respectively, with 16 bases between them. In nucleotides, the CDR3 is TGCGCCAGCAGCGCCATTCCGGGACTTAAAGAGACCCAGTACTTC. Translating gives CASSAIPGLKETQYF.

This rearrangement joins TRBV7-2 to TRBJ1-5; D gene ambiguous. Trimming took off 5 bases at V and 5 bases at J, with 10 bases between the two ends. Germline CDR1 and CDR2: SGHTA and FQGNSA. The CDR3 runs to 13 residues. This CDR3 is CASSPRVDQPQHF. For the CDR3, the DNA is TGTGCCAGCAGCCCCCGAGTCGATCAGCCCCAGCATTTT.

On this clone itself: One junction end disagrees with the germline gene, perhaps due to a read error. CDR3 DNA: TGTGCCAGTAGTATAGAGGACGGGCAGCGGGCAGACTTC. It codes for CASSIEDGQRADF. V and J are TRBV19 and TRBJ2-5; D may be TRBD2 (6 bases). Germline CDR1 and CDR2: LNHDA and SQIVND (reference sequence). This CDR3 has 13 amino acids.

The genes are TRBV2 and TRBJ2-2; possibly TRBD1 for D (6 bases). V was pared by 7 bases and J by 7 bases, with 22 bases between. Germline V lookup: CDR1 SNHLY, CDR2 FYNNEI. The CDR3 length is 16 residues. The CDR3 region is CASTPSRSGHFGELFF. CDR3 bases: TGTGCCAGCACCCCCTCAAGGTCGGGACATTTCGGGGAGCTGTTTTTT. The complete variable domain, with remaining parts taken from reference TRBV2 and TRBJ2-2, reads EPEVTQTPSHQVTQMGQEVILRCVPISNHLYFYWYRQILGQKVEFLVSFYNNEISEKSEIFDDQFSVERPDGSNFTLKIRSTKLEDSAMYFCASTPSRSGHFGELFFGEGSRLTVL.